This is a list of T cell receptor beta chains from one sample in a study of blood T cell repertoires in COVID-19. Data came from immunoSEQ multiplex PCR; TCRdb stores just in-frame clones and leaves some out. This sample has about 390,000 clones, with 70% to 90% found just once. The material sequenced was peripheral blood. The receptors come from a woman aged 60-75 years with COVID-19, enrolled during active disease. Each CDR3 is given with its conserved first and last residue. Each record gives: D gene, V gene, clone size, J gene, CDR3 DNA, CDR3 protein. The D gene is left open where the match is weak. Where a row states a size, it is once, few, many or the class of an expanded clone; other rows omit it.

D: .
V: TRBV6-5
size: .
J: TRBJ1-1
DNA: TGTGCCAGCAGTTACGGAGAGAACACTGAAGCTTTCTTT
CDR3: CASSYGENTEAFF

D: .
V: TRBV9
size: .
J: TRBJ2-7
DNA: TGTGCCAGCAGCGTAGGGGCCAGCTACGAGCAGTACTTC
CDR3: CASSVGASYEQYF

D: .
V: TRBV2
size: .
J: TRBJ2-3
DNA: TGTGCCAGCAGCGTCCTAGCGGATACGCAGTATTTT
CDR3: CASSVLADTQYF

D: .
V: TRBV10-2
size: .
J: TRBJ2-7
DNA: TGCGCCAGCAGTTTCACTAGCCTCGAGCAGTACTTC
CDR3: CASSFTSLEQYF

D: .
V: TRBV5-1
size: .
J: TRBJ1-6
DNA: TGCGCCAGCAGCTTCGAAGGTCCGGGGACCTATAATTCACCCCTCCACTTT
CDR3: CASSFEGPGTYNSPLHF

D: .
V: TRBV29-1
size: few
J: TRBJ1-3
DNA: TGCAGCGTTCGAGCTGGAAACACCATATATTTT
CDR3: CSVRAGNTIYF

D: .
V: TRBV5-4
size: .
J: TRBJ2-2
DNA: TGTGCCAGCAGCCAGCGGGGACAAGCGAACACCGGGGAGCTGTTTTTT
CDR3: CASSQRGQANTGELFF

D: .
V: TRBV5-1
size: .
J: TRBJ1-1
DNA: TGCGCCAGCAGCTTGGTGGGGGGGGCGAGTTACACTGAAGCTTTCTTT
CDR3: CASSLVGGASYTEAFF

D: .
V: TRBV27
size: .
J: TRBJ1-3
DNA: TGTGCCAGCAGTCAATCCCGTACCCCAGGGTACTACGGAAACACCATATATTTT
CDR3: CASSQSRTPGYYGNTIYF

D: TRBD2
V: TRBV5-1
size: .
J: TRBJ2-2
DNA: TGCGCCAGCAAAACCTGGACTAGCGGGGGCGAGAACACCGGGGAGCTGTTTTTT
CDR3: CASKTWTSGGENTGELFF

D: .
V: TRBV6-6
size: .
J: TRBJ1-3
DNA: TGTGCCAGCATCGGAGTGACGGGAGCTGGAAACACCATATATTTT
CDR3: CASIGVTGAGNTIYF

D: TRBD1
V: TRBV7-2
size: .
J: TRBJ2-7
DNA: TGTGCCAGCAGCCGCGGGGGCCGACAGGGGGCCTCCTACGAGCAGTACTTC
CDR3: CASSRGGRQGASYEQYF

D: TRBD1
V: TRBV6-4
size: once
J: TRBJ1-4
DNA: TGTGCTAACCGACAGGGCGGGGAAAAACTGTTTTTT
CDR3: CANRQGGEKLFF

D: TRBD1
V: TRBV7-9
size: .
J: TRBJ1-2
DNA: TGTGCCAGCAGCCAATCTGACAGGGGATTACGAGGCTACACCTTC
CDR3: CASSQSDRGLRGYTF

D: .
V: TRBV19
size: .
J: TRBJ2-5
DNA: TGTGCCACCACCACGCGAGGGTCCCAAGAGACCCAGTACTTC
CDR3: CATTTRGSQETQYF

D: TRBD2
V: TRBV5-4
size: .
J: TRBJ2-1
DNA: TGTGCCAGCAGCCCGGGCGGACTAGCGGGGGGTAATGAGCAGTTCTTC
CDR3: CASSPGGLAGGNEQFF

D: TRBD1
V: TRBV3-1/TRBV3-2
size: .
J: TRBJ1-2
DNA: TGTGCCAGCAGCCACCACCGGGACAGGGGCTATGGCTACACCTTC
CDR3: CASSHHRDRGYGYTF

D: .
V: TRBV2
size: .
J: TRBJ1-1
DNA: TGTGCCAGCAGTGAACCCATGAACACTGAAGCTTTCTTT
CDR3: CASSEPMNTEAFF

D: TRBD1
V: TRBV29-1
size: .
J: TRBJ2-7
DNA: TGCAGCGTACGGACAGGGTCCCACGAGCAGTACTTC
CDR3: CSVRTGSHEQYF

D: .
V: TRBV6-5
size: few
J: TRBJ1-3
DNA: TGTGCCAGCAGGCGTACTAAATCTGGAAACACCATATATTTT
CDR3: CASRRTKSGNTIYF

D: .
V: TRBV7-6
size: .
J: TRBJ1-1
DNA: TGTGCCAGCAGCCACCCGCTCCAGGGTGGTAACACTGAAGCTTTCTTT
CDR3: CASSHPLQGGNTEAFF

D: .
V: TRBV9
size: .
J: TRBJ1-1
DNA: TGTGCCAGCAGCGTAGGACGGGGGAACACTGAAGCTTTCTTT
CDR3: CASSVGRGNTEAFF

D: .
V: TRBV4-2
size: .
J: TRBJ1-4
DNA: TGTGCCAGCAGCCCCACGGACAGCATTAATGAAAAACTGTTTTTT
CDR3: CASSPTDSINEKLFF

D: TRBD1
V: TRBV6-5
size: .
J: TRBJ2-3
DNA: TGTGCCAGCACGAGGCAGGGGGCCACAGATACGCAGTATTTT
CDR3: CASTRQGATDTQYF

D: .
V: TRBV18
size: .
J: TRBJ1-5
DNA: TGTGCCAGCTCACCAGGGGGGGTCTTAAGCAATCAGCCCCAGCATTTT
CDR3: CASSPGGVLSNQPQHF

D: .
V: TRBV2
size: .
J: TRBJ2-7
DNA: TGTGCCAGCAGCCCTCGACTAGGTTGGTCCTACGAGCAGTACTTC
CDR3: CASSPRLGWSYEQYF

D: .
V: TRBV6-5
size: .
J: TRBJ1-5
DNA: TGTGCCAGCAGTCCCTCAGGGAGGGGCAATCAGCCCCAGCATTTT
CDR3: CASSPSGRGNQPQHF

D: .
V: TRBV6-5
size: .
J: TRBJ1-5
DNA: TGTGCCAGCCAAGCAGGGAGGGTGGGTCAGCCCCAGCATTTT
CDR3: CASQAGRVGQPQHF

D: TRBD2
V: TRBV5-5
size: once
J: TRBJ2-5
DNA: TGTGCCAGCAGCTTAAATCCTAGCGGGCCTCTAGAGACCCAGTACTTC
CDR3: CASSLNPSGPLETQYF

D: TRBD1
V: TRBV6-5
size: .
J: TRBJ1-2
DNA: TGTGCCAGCAGTCAGCCGGGACAGGGGTATGGCTACACCTTC
CDR3: CASSQPGQGYGYTF

D: .
V: TRBV10-3
size: .
J: TRBJ2-3
DNA: TGTGCCATCAGTGAGTTGGGACCAGGGGCGCCAGATACGCAGTATTTT
CDR3: CAISELGPGAPDTQYF

D: .
V: TRBV10-3
size: few
J: TRBJ2-2
DNA: TGTGCCATCAGTGACGTGGACACGGCCTCGAACACCGGGGAGCTGTTTTTT
CDR3: CAISDVDTASNTGELFF

D: .
V: TRBV6-5
size: .
J: TRBJ2-2
DNA: TGTGCCAGCAGCCTCAGCAGACTGGGGGAGCTGTTTTTT
CDR3: CASSLSRLGELFF

D: .
V: TRBV2
size: .
J: TRBJ1-2
DNA: TGTGCCAGCACCCAGAGGGATGGCTACACCTTC
CDR3: CASTQRDGYTF

D: .
V: TRBV5-1
size: .
J: TRBJ2-7
DNA: TGCGCCAGCAGCTTGGGAAACTACAGGGACAACGAGCAGTACTTC
CDR3: CASSLGNYRDNEQYF

D: .
V: TRBV7-6
size: .
J: TRBJ2-6
DNA: TGTGCCAGCAGCGAATCCGGAGGTTCCATTTCTGGGGCCAACGTCCTGACTTTC
CDR3: CASSESGGSISGANVLTF

D: TRBD1
V: TRBV11-2
size: .
J: TRBJ1-1
DNA: TGTGCCAGCATCCAGACAGGGGGCTCTCCAGCTTTCTTT
CDR3: CASIQTGGSPAFF

D: TRBD1
V: TRBV30
size: .
J: TRBJ1-4
DNA: TGTGCCTGGGCCCCACCCGGACAGGGTTATGAAAAACTGTTTTTT
CDR3: CAWAPPGQGYEKLFF

D: .
V: TRBV28
size: once
J: TRBJ1-2
DNA: TGTGCCAGCAGTCCAGGACAGAACTATGGCCACACCTTC
CDR3: CASSPGQNYGHTF